The 15 T cell receptor beta chains below all came from one sample that was sequenced in a study of T cells in Graves' hyperthyroidism and ophthalmopathy. RNA transcripts served as the template for amplifying TCR beta CDR3 regions. Initially, a first-round RT-PCR of the TCR CDR3 employed the HTBI primer set. In TCRdb, the multiplex PCR reads were re-called with MiXCR into one record per CDR3 protein. The repertoire has almost 500,000 distinct CDR3 sequences, roughly 23% of them found once; the top ten carry 45% to 55%. Sample: blood. The receptors originated from a woman aged 70-85 years with Graves' ophthalmopathy.

Concerning this clonotype itself: A read error is possible here, since a much larger clone lies one base away. This chain joins TRBV7-2 and TRBJ2-1; the D gene is possibly TRBD2 (6 bases). From germline, CDR1 is SGHTA and CDR2 FQGNSA. There are 15 residues in the CDR3. The CDR3 spells CASNLGPGRFNEQFF. Written as DNA, the CDR3 is TGTGCCAGCAACTTAGGGCCGGGGAGGTTCAATGAGCAGTTCTTC.

This chain links TRBV5-1 with TRBJ2-6, with D possibly matching TRBD2 (5 bases). The CDR3 is 16 residues long. V was cut by 3 bases and J by 3 bases, with 13 bases left in between. Looked up from germline, CDR1 is SGHRS and CDR2 is YFSETQ. CDR3: CASSSGWESGANVLTF. CDR3 DNA sequence: TGCGCCAGCAGCTCGGGTTGGGAGAGTGGGGCCAACGTCCTGACTTTC.

This clonotype was recorded a few times. The rearrangement joins TRBV5-6 to TRBJ2-7; D may be TRBD1 (5 bases). Germline V gene data show CDR1 as SGHDT and CDR2 as YYEEEE. This CDR3 is 14 amino acids long. Trimming took 1 base from V and 6 from J, leaving 14 bases between them. CDR3 residues: CASSLTGPLGEQYF. For the CDR3, the DNA is TGTGCCAGCAGCTTGACAGGTCCCCTCGGCGAGCAGTACTTC.

The J gene is TRBJ1-5, the V gene TRBV7-2; D gene uncertain. CDR1 is SGHTA, CDR2 FQGNSA, per germline. The CDR3 runs to 15 residues. V dropped 0 bases and J dropped 5 bases, with 11 bases sitting between them. The CDR3 DNA reads TGTGCCAGCAGCTTAGCGGCGGCGGTGGATCAGCCCCAGCATTTT. Translation: CASSLAAAVDQPQHF.

There are a few counts of this clonotype. This rearrangement joins TRBV27 to TRBJ2-1; D may match TRBD1 or TRBD2 (5 bases each). In germline, CDR1 is MNHEY, CDR2 SMNVEV (reference sequence). The V gene lost 4 bases and the J gene lost 5 bases, with 9 bases spanning the gap. The CDR3 contains 13 residues. This chain's CDR3 is CASSSQGDNEQFF. The CDR3 bases are TGTGCCAGCAGTTCCCAGGGAGACAATGAGCAGTTCTTC.

The sample holds a few counts of this clonotype. The chain recombines TRBV11-1 with TRBJ2-7; D gene unclear. CDR1 and CDR2 from the germline V gene are SGHAT and FQDESV (reference sequence). There are 13 residues in the CDR3. With 3 bases removed from V and 4 bases from J, the gap between germline ends came to 10 bases. CDR3 residues: CASSFTDKYEQYF. The CDR3 DNA reads TGTGCCAGCAGCTTCACTGACAAATACGAGCAGTACTTC. Looking up the rest from reference TRBV11-1 and TRBJ2-7 gives the full variable domain: EAEVAQSPRYKITEKSQAVAFWCDPISGHATLYWYRQILGQGPELLVQFQDESVVDDSQLPKDRFSAERLKGVDSTLKIQPAELGDSAMYLCASSFTDKYEQYFGPGTRLTVT.

In its sample, this clonotype was seen a few times. The V and J genes are TRBV6-1 and TRBJ1-1; unclear D gene. V gave up 1 base and J gave up 6 bases, with 9 bases separating them. The length of the CDR3 is 13 residues. Germline CDR1 is MNHNS and CDR2 is SASEGT. The CDR3 loop is CASSEVGYSEAFF. The CDR3 region has the DNA TGTGCCAGCAGTGAAGTGGGGTACTCTGAAGCTTTCTTT.

This clonotype was seen many times. The chain has TRBV7-2 and TRBJ2-7, with D perhaps TRBD2 (5 bases). Trimming left V 5 bases short and J 9 bases short, with 17 bases between. Looked up from germline, CDR1 is SGHTA and CDR2 is FQGNSA. The CDR3 has 13 residues. As DNA, the CDR3 is TGTGCCAGCAGCCCACGCTCTCGACTATGGCAGTACTTC. This sequence encodes CASSPRSRLWQYF.

The rearrangement links TRBV5-1 to TRBJ1-2; D unclear. CDR1 and CDR2 from the germline V gene are SGHRS and YFSETQ. The CDR3 loop spans 14 amino acids. V was pared by 0 bases and J by 6 bases, with 12 bases between. As DNA, the CDR3 is TGCGCCAGCAGCTTGGTATCCGGGGATAATGGCTACACCTTC. It is translated as CASSLVSGDNGYTF. Full variable domain (rest looked up from reference TRBV5-1 and TRBJ1-2): KAGVTQTPRYLIKTRGQQVTLSCSPISGHRSVSWYQQTPGQGLQFLFEYFSETQRNKGNFPGRFSGRQFSNSRSEMNVSTLELGDSALYLCASSLVSGDNGYTFGSGTRLTVV.

V is TRBV15 and J is TRBJ2-5, with 11 bases aligning to TRBD1. V was pared by 3 bases and J by 4 bases, with 4 bases of the junction left unmatched. This CDR3 comprises 15 residues. In germline, CDR1 is LNHNV, CDR2 YYDKDF (reference sequence). The CDR3 DNA reads TGTGCCACCAGCAGGGACAGGGGGCGCGCAGAGACCCAGTACTTC. Translated, it gives CATSRDRGRAETQYF.

A few counts support this clonotype. The chain links TRBV5-1 to TRBJ1-2; TRBD1 is a possible D gene (5 bases). The CDR3 loop spans 14 amino acids. V dropped 4 bases and J dropped 9 bases, with 19 bases sitting between them. CDR1 and CDR2 (germline): SGHRS, YFSETQ. CDR3 sequence (DNA): TGCGCCAGCAGCCCACTCTCCGGGACGGGGAGCTACACCTTC. Translated: CASSPLSGTGSYTF. The full variable domain, in which reference TRBV5-1 and TRBJ1-2 provide the parts outside the CDR3, is KAGVTQTPRYLIKTRGQQVTLSCSPISGHRSVSWYQQTPGQGLQFLFEYFSETQRNKGNFPGRFSGRQFSNSRSEMNVSTLELGDSALYLCASSPLSGTGSYTFGSGTRLTVV.

J is TRBJ2-2 and V is TRBV10-2, with D tentatively TRBD1 (6 bases). Deletions cut 8 bases from V and 2 bases from J, with 12 bases between. CDR1 and CDR2 (germline): WSHSY, SAAADI. The length of the CDR3 is 14 residues. The CDR3 region has the DNA TGCGCCAGCGGCTGGACAGATAACACCGGGGAGCTGTTTTTT. It yields the protein CASGWTDNTGELFF.

The rearrangement joins TRBV20-1 to TRBJ1-4; D gene unclear. V was shortened by 6 bases and J by 4 bases, with 6 bases between the two germline ends. Per germline, CDR1 DFQATT and CDR2 SNEGSKA (reference sequence). The CDR3 extends over 11 amino acids. CDR3 coding DNA: TGCAGTGCCGAAATTAATGAAAAACTGTTTTTT. Translation: CSAEINEKLFF.

This clonotype was seen many times. The rearrangement joins TRBV28 to TRBJ2-5; tentative D call: TRBD2 (7 bases). This CDR3 contains 14 residues. Germline loops: CDR1 MDHEN, CDR2 SYDVKM. The germline V and J ends were trimmed by 6 bases and 5 bases, with 16 bases remaining between them. The CDR3 DNA reads TGTGCCAGCAGCCCCTCGGGGGGCTTGGAGACCCAGTACTTC. Its translation is CASSPSGGLETQYF.

This clonotype was seen a few times. This chain connects TRBV20-1 to TRBJ1-2; D gene uncertain. Germline V CDR1 and CDR2: DFQATT, SNEGSKA (reference sequence). V lost 3 bases, J lost 0 bases, and 8 bases lay in between. CDR3 size: 13 residues. The CDR3 coding sequence is TGCAGTGCTAGTCAGCCCTCTAACTATGGCTACACCTTC. This translates into CSASQPSNYGYTF.